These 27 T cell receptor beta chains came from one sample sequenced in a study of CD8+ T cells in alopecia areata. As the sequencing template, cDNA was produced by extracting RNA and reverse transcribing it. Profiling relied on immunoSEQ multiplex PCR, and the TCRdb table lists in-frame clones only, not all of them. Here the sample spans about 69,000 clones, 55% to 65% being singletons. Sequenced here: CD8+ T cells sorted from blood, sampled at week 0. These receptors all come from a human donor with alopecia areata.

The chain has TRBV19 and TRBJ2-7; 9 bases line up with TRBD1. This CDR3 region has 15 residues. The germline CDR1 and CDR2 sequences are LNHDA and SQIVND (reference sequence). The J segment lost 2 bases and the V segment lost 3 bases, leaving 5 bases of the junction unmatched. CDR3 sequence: CASSIGTGWAYEQYF. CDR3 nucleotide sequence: TGTGCCAGTAGTATTGGGACAGGGTGGGCCTACGAGCAGTACTTC.

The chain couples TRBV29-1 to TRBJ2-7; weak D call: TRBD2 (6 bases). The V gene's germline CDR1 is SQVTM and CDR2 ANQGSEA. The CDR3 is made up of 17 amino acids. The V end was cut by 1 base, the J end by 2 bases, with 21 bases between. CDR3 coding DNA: TGCAGCGTTGAAGCTATCGGGGGAGACGCAGTAACCTACGAGCAGTACTTC. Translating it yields CSVEAIGGDAVTYEQYF.

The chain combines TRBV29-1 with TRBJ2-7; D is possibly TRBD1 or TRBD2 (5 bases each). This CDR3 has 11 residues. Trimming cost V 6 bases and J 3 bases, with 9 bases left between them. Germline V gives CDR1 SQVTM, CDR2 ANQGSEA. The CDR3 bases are TGCAGCGTGGGGACGGACTACGAGCAGTACTTC. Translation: CSVGTDYEQYF.

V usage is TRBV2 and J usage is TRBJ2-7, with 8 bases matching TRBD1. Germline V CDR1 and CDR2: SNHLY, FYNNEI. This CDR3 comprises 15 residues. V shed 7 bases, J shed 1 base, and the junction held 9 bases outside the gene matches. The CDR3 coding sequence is TGTGCCAGCACCTGGGACAGGAGGCTTTCCTACGAGCAGTACTTC. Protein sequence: CASTWDRRLSYEQYF.

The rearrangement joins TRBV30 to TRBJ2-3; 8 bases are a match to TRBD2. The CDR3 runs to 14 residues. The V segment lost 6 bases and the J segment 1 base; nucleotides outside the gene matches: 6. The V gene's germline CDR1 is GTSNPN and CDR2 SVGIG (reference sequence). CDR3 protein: CACDSGIGTDTQYF. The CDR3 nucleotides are TGTGCCTGCGATAGCGGGATAGGCACAGATACGCAGTATTTT.

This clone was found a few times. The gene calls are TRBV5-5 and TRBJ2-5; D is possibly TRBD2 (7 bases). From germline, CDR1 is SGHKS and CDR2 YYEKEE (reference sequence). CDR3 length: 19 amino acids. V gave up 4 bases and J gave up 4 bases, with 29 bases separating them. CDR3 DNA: TGTGCCAGCAGCCGAGCCCCGTGGGGGGCCTCGAGGGAGGGAGAGACCCAGTACTTC. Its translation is CASSRAPWGASREGETQYF.

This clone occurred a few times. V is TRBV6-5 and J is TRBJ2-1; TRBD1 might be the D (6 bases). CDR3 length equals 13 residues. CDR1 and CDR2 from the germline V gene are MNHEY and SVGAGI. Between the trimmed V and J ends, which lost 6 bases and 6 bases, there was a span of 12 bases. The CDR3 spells CASSLQGSNEQFF. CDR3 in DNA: TGTGCCAGCAGCTTACAGGGTAGCAATGAGCAGTTCTTC.

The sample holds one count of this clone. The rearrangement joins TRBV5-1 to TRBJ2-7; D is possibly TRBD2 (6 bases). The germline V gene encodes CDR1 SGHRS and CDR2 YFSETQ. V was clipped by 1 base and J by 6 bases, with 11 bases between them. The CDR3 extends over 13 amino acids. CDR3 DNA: TGCGCCAGCAGCTTGAAGGGACTGAGCGAGCAGTACTTC. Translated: CASSLKGLSEQYF.

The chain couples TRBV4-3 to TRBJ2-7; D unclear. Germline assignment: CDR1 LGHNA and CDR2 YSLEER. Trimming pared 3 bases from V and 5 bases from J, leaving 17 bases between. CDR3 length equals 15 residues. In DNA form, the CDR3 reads TGCGCCAGCAGCCATCTACGGGTGTTTGGGAACGAGCAGTACTTC. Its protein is CASSHLRVFGNEQYF.

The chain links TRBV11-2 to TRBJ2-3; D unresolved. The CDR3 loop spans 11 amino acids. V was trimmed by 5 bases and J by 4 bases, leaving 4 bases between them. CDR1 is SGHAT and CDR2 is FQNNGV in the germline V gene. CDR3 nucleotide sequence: TGTGCCAGCAGCCTTTCAGATACGCAGTATTTT. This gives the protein CASSLSDTQYF.

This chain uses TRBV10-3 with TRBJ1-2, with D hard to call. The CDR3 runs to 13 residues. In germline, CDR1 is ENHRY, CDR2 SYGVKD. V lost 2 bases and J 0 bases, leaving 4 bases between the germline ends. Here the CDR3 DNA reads TGTGCCATCAGTGAGAAGGCTAACTATGGCTACACCTTC. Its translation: CAISEKANYGYTF.

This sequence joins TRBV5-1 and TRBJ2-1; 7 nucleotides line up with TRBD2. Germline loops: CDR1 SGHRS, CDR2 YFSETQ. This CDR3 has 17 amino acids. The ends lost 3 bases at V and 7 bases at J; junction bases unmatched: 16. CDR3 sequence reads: CASSWRGTIQGVNEQFF. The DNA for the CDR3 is TGCGCCAGCAGCTGGCGGGGGACCATACAAGGCGTAAATGAGCAGTTCTTC.

The CDR3 sequence is CSVEGVAASVSSYNEQFF. The CDR3 nucleotides read TGCAGCGTTGAAGGGGTTGCGGCTAGCGTAAGCTCCTACAATGAGCAGTTCTTC. The chain couples TRBV29-1 to TRBJ2-1; D is possibly TRBD2 (6 bases). The CDR3 sequence is 18 residues long. Germline-derived CDR1 and CDR2 are SQVTM and ANQGSEA. The V and J ends lost 1 base and 0 bases respectively, with 19 bases between them.

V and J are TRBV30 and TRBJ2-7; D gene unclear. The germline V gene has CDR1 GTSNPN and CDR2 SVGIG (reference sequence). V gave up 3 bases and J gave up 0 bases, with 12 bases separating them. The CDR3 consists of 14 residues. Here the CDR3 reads CAWSAPALSYEQYF. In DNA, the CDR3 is TGTGCCTGGAGCGCCCCGGCGCTCTCCTACGAGCAGTACTTC.

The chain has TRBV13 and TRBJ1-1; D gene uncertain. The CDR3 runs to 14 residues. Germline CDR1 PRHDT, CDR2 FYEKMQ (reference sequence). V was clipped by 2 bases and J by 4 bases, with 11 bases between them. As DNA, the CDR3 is TGTGCCAGCAGCTTATGGGCAGAGGGCACTGAAGCTTTCTTT. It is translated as CASSLWAEGTEAFF.

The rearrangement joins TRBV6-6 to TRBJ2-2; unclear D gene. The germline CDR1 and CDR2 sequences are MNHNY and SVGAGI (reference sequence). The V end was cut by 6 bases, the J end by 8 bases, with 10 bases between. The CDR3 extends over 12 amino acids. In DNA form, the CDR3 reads TGTGCCAGCAGGACCCCCAGGGGGGAGCTGTTTTTT. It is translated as CASRTPRGELFF.

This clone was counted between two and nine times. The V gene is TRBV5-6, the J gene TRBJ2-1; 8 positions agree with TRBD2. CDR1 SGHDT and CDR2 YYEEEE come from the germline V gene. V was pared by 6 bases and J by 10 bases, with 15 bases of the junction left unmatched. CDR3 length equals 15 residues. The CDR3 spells CASNPSSGWFDEQFF. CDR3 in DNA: TGTGCCAGCAACCCATCTAGCGGGTGGTTCGACGAGCAGTTCTTC.

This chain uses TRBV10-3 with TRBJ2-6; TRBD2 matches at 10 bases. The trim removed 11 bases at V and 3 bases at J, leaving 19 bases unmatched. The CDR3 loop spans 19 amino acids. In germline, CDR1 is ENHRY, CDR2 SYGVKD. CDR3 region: CASQHGLAGGVGGANVLTF. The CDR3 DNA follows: TGTGCCTCTCAGCATGGGTTAGCGGGGGGCGTTGGTGGGGCCAACGTCCTGACTTTC.

The CDR3 sequence: CASSYSQVSYNSPLHF. CDR3 nucleotide sequence: TGTGCCAGCAGTTACTCCCAAGTCTCCTATAATTCACCCCTCCACTTT. The chain combines TRBV27 with TRBJ1-6; no clear D gene. This CDR3 spans 16 amino acids. The ends were cut back, 4 bases at V and 0 bases at J, with 10 bases in the middle. The germline CDR1 and CDR2 sequences are MNHEY and SMNVEV (reference sequence).

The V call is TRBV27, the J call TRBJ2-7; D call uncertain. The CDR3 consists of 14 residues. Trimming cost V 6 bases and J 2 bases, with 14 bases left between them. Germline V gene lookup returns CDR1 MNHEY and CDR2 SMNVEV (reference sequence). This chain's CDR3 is CASSRSVGTYEQYF. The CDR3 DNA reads TGTGCCAGCAGCCGGAGCGTAGGAACCTACGAGCAGTACTTC.

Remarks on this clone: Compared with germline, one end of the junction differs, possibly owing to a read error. CDR3 bases: TGTGCCAGCAGTGAAGTTTGGGACAGGGCTCTCCACTTC. Residues: CASSEVWDRALHF. The chain carries TRBV2 and TRBJ2-7; 9 bases fit TRBD1. The germline V gene encodes CDR1 SNHLY and CDR2 FYNNEI. The length of the CDR3 is 13 residues.

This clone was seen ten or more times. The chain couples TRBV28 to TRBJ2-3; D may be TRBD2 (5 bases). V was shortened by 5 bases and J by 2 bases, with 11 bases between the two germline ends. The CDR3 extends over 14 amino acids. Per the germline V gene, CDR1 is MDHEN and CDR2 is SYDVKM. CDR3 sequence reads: CASSPTSLTDTQYF. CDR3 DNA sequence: TGTGCCAGCAGTCCAACTAGTCTCACAGATACGCAGTATTTT.

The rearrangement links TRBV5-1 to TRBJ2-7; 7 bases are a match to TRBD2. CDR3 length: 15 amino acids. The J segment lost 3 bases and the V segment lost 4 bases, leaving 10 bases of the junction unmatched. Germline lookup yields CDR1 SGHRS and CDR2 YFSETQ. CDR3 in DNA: TGCGCCAGCAGCCCTTCTAGCGGACTTTACTACGAGCAGTACTTC. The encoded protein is CASSPSSGLYYEQYF.

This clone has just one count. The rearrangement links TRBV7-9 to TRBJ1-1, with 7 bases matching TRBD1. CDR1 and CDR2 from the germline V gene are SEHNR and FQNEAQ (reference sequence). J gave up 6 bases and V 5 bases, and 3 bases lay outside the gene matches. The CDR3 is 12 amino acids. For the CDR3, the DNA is TGTGCCAGCAGCCCTGGACAGGCTGAAGCTTTCTTT. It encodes CASSPGQAEAFF.

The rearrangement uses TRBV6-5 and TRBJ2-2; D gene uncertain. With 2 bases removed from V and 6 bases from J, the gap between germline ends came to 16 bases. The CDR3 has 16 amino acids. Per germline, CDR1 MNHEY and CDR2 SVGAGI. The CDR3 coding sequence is TGTGCCAGCAGTTACGGCCAGCTAACTATGTCCGGGGAGCTGTTTTTT. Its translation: CASSYGQLTMSGELFF.

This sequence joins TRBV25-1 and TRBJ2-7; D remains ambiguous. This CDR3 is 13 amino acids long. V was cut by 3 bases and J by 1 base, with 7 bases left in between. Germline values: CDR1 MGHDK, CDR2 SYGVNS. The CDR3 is CASSDGPSYEQYF. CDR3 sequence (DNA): TGTGCCAGCAGTGACGGCCCATCCTACGAGCAGTACTTC.

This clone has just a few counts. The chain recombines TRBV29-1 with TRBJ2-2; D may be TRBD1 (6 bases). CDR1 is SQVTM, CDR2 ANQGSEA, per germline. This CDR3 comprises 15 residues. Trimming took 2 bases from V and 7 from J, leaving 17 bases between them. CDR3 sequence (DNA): TGCAGCGTTGAACTGGGGACATGGGAAAACGGGGAGCTGTTTTTT. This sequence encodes CSVELGTWENGELFF.